Listed below are T cell receptor beta chains from one sample, sequenced in a study of cytomegalovirus exposure and HLA in healthy donors. The table came from immunoSEQ multiplex PCR; TCRdb's copy has only in-frame clones and leaves some out. The table shows 100,000 to 120,000 clones, with over 70% occurring only once. The material sequenced was PBMCs. The receptors originated from a male donor in good health and CMV-seronegative. Each CDR3 is given with its conserved first and last residue. Each record gives: D gene, V gene, clone size, J gene, CDR3 protein, CDR3 DNA. A D gene is named only where the DNA matches it firmly. Where a row states a size, it is once, few, many or the class of an expanded clone; other rows omit it.

d_call: TRBD1
v_call: TRBV7-2
clone_size: NA
j_call: TRBJ2-1
cdr3_aa: CASSLLGQGYNEQFF
cdr3_nt: TGTGCCAGCAGCTTATTGGGACAGGGATACAATGAGCAGTTCTTC

d_call: TRBD1
v_call: TRBV13
clone_size: NA
j_call: TRBJ2-7
cdr3_aa: CASSTRQGGHEQYF
cdr3_nt: TGTGCCAGCAGCACCCGACAGGGGGGCCACGAGCAGTACTTC

d_call: NA
v_call: TRBV7-2
clone_size: NA
j_call: TRBJ1-6
cdr3_aa: CASSLARDSPLHF
cdr3_nt: TGTGCCAGCAGCTTAGCCCGGGATTCACCCCTCCACTTT

d_call: TRBD2
v_call: TRBV4-2
clone_size: NA
j_call: TRBJ2-3
cdr3_aa: CASSPGRAADTQYF
cdr3_nt: TGTGCCAGCAGCCCAGGGAGGGCGGCAGATACGCAGTATTTT

d_call: TRBD1
v_call: TRBV4-1
clone_size: few
j_call: TRBJ1-1
cdr3_aa: CASSQGQGEAFF
cdr3_nt: TGCGCCAGCAGCCAGGGACAGGGTGAAGCTTTCTTT

d_call: NA
v_call: TRBV10-2
clone_size: NA
j_call: TRBJ1-5
cdr3_aa: CASSVTGYQPQHF
cdr3_nt: TGCGCCAGCAGTGTTACAGGGTATCAGCCCCAGCATTTT

d_call: TRBD2
v_call: TRBV11-2
clone_size: NA
j_call: TRBJ2-7
cdr3_aa: CASSFRREGGSYEQYF
cdr3_nt: TGTGCCAGCAGCTTTCGCAGGGAGGGCGGCTCCTACGAGCAGTACTTC

d_call: NA
v_call: TRBV28
clone_size: NA
j_call: TRBJ1-1
cdr3_aa: CASSTDSEAFF
cdr3_nt: TGTGCCAGCAGTACCGACAGTGAAGCTTTCTTT

d_call: NA
v_call: TRBV2
clone_size: NA
j_call: TRBJ2-7
cdr3_aa: CASSEQSYEQYF
cdr3_nt: TGTGCCAGCAGTGAACAATCCTACGAGCAGTACTTC

d_call: TRBD1
v_call: TRBV29-1
clone_size: NA
j_call: TRBJ2-7
cdr3_aa: CSAGTGGSYEQYF
cdr3_nt: TGCAGTGCCGGGACAGGGGGCTCCTACGAGCAGTACTTC

d_call: NA
v_call: TRBV19
clone_size: NA
j_call: TRBJ2-3
cdr3_aa: CASSILLQTDTQYF
cdr3_nt: TGTGCCAGTAGTATTTTGCTACAGACAGATACGCAGTATTTT

d_call: NA
v_call: TRBV28
clone_size: few
j_call: TRBJ2-7
cdr3_aa: CASTINGAYEQYF
cdr3_nt: TGTGCCAGCACCATAAATGGGGCTTACGAGCAGTACTTC

d_call: TRBD1
v_call: TRBV7-9
clone_size: NA
j_call: TRBJ2-2
cdr3_aa: CASSSDRANTGELFF
cdr3_nt: TGTGCCAGCAGCTCTGACAGGGCGAACACCGGGGAGCTGTTTTTT

d_call: NA
v_call: TRBV4-3
clone_size: NA
j_call: TRBJ2-1
cdr3_aa: CASSQASQGTYNEQFF
cdr3_nt: TGCGCCAGCAGCCAAGCCTCACAGGGCACCTACAATGAGCAGTTCTTC

d_call: NA
v_call: TRBV19
clone_size: NA
j_call: TRBJ1-1
cdr3_aa: CASSMVLANTEAFF
cdr3_nt: TGTGCCAGTAGTATGGTTTTGGCTAACACTGAAGCTTTCTTT

d_call: TRBD2
v_call: TRBV7-2
clone_size: NA
j_call: TRBJ2-7
cdr3_aa: CASSSIAGVSNYEQYF
cdr3_nt: TGTGCCAGCAGCTCTATAGCGGGAGTTTCGAACTACGAGCAGTACTTC